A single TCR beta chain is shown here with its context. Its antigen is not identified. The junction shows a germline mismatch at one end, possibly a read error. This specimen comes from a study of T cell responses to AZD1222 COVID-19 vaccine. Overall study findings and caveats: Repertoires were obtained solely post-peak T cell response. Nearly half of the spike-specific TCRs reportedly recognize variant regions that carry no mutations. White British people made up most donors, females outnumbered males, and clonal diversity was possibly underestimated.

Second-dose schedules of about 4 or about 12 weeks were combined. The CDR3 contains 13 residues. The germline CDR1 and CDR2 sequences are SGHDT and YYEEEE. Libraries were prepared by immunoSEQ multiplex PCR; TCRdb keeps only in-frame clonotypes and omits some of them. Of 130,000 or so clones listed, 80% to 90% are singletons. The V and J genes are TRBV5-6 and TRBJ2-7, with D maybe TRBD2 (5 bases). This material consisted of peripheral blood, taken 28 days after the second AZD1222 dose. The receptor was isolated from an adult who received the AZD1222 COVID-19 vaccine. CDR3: CASSFGLSHEQYF. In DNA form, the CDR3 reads TGTGCCAGCAGCTTCGGACTCTCCCACGAGCAGTACTTC.